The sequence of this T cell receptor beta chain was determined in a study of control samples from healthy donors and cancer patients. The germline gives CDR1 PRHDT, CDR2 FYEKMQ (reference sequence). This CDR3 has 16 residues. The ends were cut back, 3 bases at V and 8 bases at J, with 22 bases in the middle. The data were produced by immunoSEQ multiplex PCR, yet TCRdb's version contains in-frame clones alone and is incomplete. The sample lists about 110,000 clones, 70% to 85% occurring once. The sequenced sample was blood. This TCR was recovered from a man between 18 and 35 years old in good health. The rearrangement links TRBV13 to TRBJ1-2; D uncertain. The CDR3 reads CASSLPPLPAAEGYTF. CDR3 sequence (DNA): TGTGCCAGCAGCTTGCCTCCCCTACCGGCCGCGGAGGGCTACACCTTC.